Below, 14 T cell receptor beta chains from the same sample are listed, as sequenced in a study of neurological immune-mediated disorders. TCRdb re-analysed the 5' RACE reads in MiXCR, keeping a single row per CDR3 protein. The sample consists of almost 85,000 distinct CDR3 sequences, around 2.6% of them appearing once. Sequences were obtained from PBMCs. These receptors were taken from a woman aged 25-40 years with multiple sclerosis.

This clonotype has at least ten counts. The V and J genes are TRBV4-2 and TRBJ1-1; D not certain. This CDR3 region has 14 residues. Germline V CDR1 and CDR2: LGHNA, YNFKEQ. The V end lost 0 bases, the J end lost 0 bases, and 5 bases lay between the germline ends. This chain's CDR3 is CASSQDLVNTEAFF. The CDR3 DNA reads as TGTGCCAGCAGCCAAGATTTGGTGAACACTGAAGCTTTCTTT.

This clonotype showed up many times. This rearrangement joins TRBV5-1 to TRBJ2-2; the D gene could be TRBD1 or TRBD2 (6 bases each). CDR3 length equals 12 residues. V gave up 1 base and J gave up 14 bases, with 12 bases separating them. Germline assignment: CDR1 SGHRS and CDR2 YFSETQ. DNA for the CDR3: TGCGCCAGCAGCTTGTCGGGGGCATTTCTGTTTTTT. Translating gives CASSLSGAFLFF.

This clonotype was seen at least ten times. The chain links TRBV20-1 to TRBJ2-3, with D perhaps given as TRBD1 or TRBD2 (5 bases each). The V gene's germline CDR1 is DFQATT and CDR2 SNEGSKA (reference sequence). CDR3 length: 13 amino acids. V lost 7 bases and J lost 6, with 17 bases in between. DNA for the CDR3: TGCAGTGTGCGGGCAGGGTCCATGGATACGCAGTATTTT. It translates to CSVRAGSMDTQYF.

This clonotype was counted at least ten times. The CDR3 DNA reads as TGTGCCAGCAGATCCGACACTGAAGCTTTCTTT. It yields the protein CASRSDTEAFF. J is TRBJ1-1 and V is TRBV27; D is unresolved. This CDR3 has 11 amino acids. Germline V lookup: CDR1 MNHEY, CDR2 SMNVEV (reference sequence). Trimming removed 6 bases at V and 3 bases at J, with 5 bases between.

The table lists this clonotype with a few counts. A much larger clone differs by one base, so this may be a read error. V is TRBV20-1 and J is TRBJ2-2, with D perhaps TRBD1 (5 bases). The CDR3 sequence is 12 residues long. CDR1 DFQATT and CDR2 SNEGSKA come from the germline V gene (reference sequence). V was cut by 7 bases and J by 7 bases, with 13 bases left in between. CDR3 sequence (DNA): TGCAGTGACGGCCAGGGTGGCGGGGAGCTGTTTTTT. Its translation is CSDGQGGGELFF.

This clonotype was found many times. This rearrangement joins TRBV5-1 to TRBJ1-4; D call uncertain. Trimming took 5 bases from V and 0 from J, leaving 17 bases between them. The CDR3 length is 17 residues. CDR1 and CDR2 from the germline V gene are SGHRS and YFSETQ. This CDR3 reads CASSETRGAATNEKLFF. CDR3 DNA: TGCGCCAGCAGTGAGACCCGGGGAGCTGCAACTAATGAAAAACTGTTTTTT.

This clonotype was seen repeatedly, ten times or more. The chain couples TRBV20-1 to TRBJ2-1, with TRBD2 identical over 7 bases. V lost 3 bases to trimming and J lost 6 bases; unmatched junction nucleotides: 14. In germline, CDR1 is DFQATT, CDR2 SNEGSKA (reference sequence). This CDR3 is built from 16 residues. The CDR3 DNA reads TGCAGTGCTAGGGAGTTTCCAAGCGGGACTTCCAATGAGCAGTTCTTC. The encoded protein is CSAREFPSGTSNEQFF.

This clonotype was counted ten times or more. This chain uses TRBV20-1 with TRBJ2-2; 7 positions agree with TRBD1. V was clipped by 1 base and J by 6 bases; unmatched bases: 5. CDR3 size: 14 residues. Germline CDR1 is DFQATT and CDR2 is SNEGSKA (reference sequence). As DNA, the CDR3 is TGCAGTGCTAGAGGCGGACAGGCCGCCGGGGAGCTGTTTTTT. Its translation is CSARGGQAAGELFF.

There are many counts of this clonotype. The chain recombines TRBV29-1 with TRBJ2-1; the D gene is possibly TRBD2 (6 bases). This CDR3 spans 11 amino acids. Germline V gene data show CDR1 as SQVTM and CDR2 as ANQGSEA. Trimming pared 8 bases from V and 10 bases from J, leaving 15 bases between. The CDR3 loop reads CSSRDSSEQFF. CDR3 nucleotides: TGCAGCAGCAGGGACTCCAGCGAGCAGTTCTTC.

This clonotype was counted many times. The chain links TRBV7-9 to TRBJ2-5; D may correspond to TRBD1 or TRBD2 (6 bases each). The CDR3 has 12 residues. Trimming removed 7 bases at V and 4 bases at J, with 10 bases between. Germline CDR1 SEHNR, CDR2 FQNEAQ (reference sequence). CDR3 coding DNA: TGTGCCAGCATAGGGGGAGGAGAGACCCAGTACTTC. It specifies CASIGGGETQYF.

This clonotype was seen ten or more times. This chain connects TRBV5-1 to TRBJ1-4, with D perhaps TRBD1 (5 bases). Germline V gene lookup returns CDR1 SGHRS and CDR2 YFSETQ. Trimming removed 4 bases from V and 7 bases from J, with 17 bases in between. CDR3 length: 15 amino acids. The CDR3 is CASSTTAGSGEKLFF. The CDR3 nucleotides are TGCGCCAGCAGCACGACAGCCGGTTCGGGTGAAAAACTGTTTTTT.

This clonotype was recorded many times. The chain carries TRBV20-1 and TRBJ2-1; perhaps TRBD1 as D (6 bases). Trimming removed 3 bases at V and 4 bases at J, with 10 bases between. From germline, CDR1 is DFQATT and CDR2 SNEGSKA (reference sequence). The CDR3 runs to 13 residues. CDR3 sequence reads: CSARDRGYNEQFF. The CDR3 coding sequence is TGCAGTGCTAGGGACAGAGGTTACAATGAGCAGTTCTTC.

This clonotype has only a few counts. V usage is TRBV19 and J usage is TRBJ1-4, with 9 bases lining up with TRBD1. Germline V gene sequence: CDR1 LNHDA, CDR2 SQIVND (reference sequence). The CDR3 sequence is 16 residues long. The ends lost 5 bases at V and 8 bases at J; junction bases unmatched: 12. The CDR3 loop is CASSEVKGQGREKLFF. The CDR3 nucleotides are TGTGCCAGTAGTGAGGTGAAGGGACAGGGTCGAGAAAAACTGTTTTTT.

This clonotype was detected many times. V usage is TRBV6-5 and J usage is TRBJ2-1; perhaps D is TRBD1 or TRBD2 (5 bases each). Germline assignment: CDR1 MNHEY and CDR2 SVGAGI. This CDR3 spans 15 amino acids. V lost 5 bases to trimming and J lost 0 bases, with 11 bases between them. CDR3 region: CASSIVGDSYNEQFF. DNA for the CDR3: TGTGCCAGCAGTATTGTGGGGGACTCCTACAATGAGCAGTTCTTC.